The subject of this entry is one TCR beta chain. Its antigen remains unidentified. The junction departs from the called germline gene at one end, perhaps through a read error. The sample belongs to a study of tumor-infiltrating lymphocytes in primary liver carcinoma. The length of the CDR3 is 13 residues. The study co-extracted DNA and RNA from 20-30 mg of unsorted bulk tissue. Study outcomes and limitations: Appearing in all five tumor regions was true of only about 7.5-25% of top clones.

With roughly 540 ng total RNA as template and a constant-region primer, TCR beta cDNA was made. Slightly modified ARM-PCR with three nested multiplex PCR rounds yielded TCR beta libraries. Both of the initial two PCR rounds ran for 10 cycles and employed TRBV1-TRBV30 forward primers alongside a C-beta reverse primer. MiXCR, applied by TCRdb to the multiplex PCR reads, yields one record per CDR3 protein. The data contain 20,000 to 30,000 distinct CDR3 sequences, around three quarters of them singletons. This sequence originates from a man aged 35 to 55 with primary liver carcinoma and hepatitis B virus infection. V and J are TRBV12-3 or TRBV12-4 and TRBJ2-5; perhaps TRBD2 as D (6 bases). Sequencing was done on a sample of liver tumor tissue from sampling region 3. Subset noted: tumor region T3, left-lateral pole. Here the CDR3 DNA reads TGTGCCATCAGTTTAATGGTCGGGGGGACCCAGTACTTC. Translating gives CAISLMVGGTQYF.